This T cell receptor beta chain emerged from a study of technical replicates of blood from a few donors. Some clones are missing from TCRdb's copy, which holds only in-frame ones; the method was immunoSEQ multiplex PCR. This repertoire shows 76,000 or so clones, 65% to 90% found once; its top ten account for roughly 4.9%. Trimming cost V 2 bases and J 8 bases, with 11 bases left between them. This CDR3 spans 13 amino acids. Per germline, CDR1 SGHRS and CDR2 YFSETQ. The sample was PBMCs. The chain couples TRBV5-1 to TRBJ2-1, with TRBD2 as a possible D gene (5 bases). The receptor's source is a human donor in good health. Some clones in this sample may be carry-over from other donors' samples. This CDR3 reads CASSFEGPDEQFF. CDR3 sequence (DNA): TGCGCCAGCAGCTTTGAGGGCCCGGATGAGCAGTTCTTC.